The clone carrying this T cell receptor beta chain was recorded once. Its antigen is as yet unknown. Profiled with immunoSEQ multiplex PCR; TCRdb holds only in-frame clones, not every one. Among hundreds of thousands of clones listed, roughly 70% were seen once. The entry originates in a study of shared clonotypes between healthy human individuals. The study, taken as a whole, reports: A handful of donors held about 5% of naive CD4 clonotypes in common.

V gave up 3 bases and J gave up 2 bases; unmatched junction bases: 9. CDR3 length equals 18 residues. CDR1 and CDR2 from the germline V gene are KGHSH and LQKENI. The V call is TRBV18, the J call TRBJ2-1, with 11 bases lining up with TRBD2. The sequence came from a woman between 25 and 40 years old in good health. Sample: memory CD4+ T cells sorted from blood. Subset denoted: CD45RA-negative fraction. CDR3 region: CASSPRLAGTGPYNEQFF. As DNA, the CDR3 is TGTGCCAGCTCACCCCGACTAGCGGGAACCGGACCCTACAATGAGCAGTTCTTC.